This is a list of T cell receptor beta chains from one sample in a study of OX40 agonist ivuxolimab in advanced cancers. Clones were sequenced by immunoSEQ multiplex PCR, and TCRdb holds only the in-frame ones, with some missing. The repertoire includes approximately 120,000 clones, under 95% of them detected once, and about 0.81% sits in the top ten. The sequenced sample was CD4+ or CD8+ T cells sorted from blood, obtained in a trial of the OX40 agonist ivuxolimab. The receptors come from an adult with an advanced solid tumor such as melanoma, head and neck, liver or kidney cancer. Both conserved end residues are part of each CDR3. D genes are given only for firm matches. The listing skips clone size in some rows; elsewhere it reads once, few, many or a size class.

J: TRBJ2-2; V: TRBV13; size: .; D: .; DNA: TGTGCCAGCAGCCCGAGAGGAAGTACGAACACCGGGGAGCTGTTTTTT; CDR3: CASSPRGSTNTGELFF
J: TRBJ1-1; V: TRBV7-3; size: .; D: .; DNA: TGTGCCAGCAGCAACCAAATAGCGGCTTTCTTT; CDR3: CASSNQIAAFF
J: TRBJ1-1; V: TRBV7-9; size: .; D: .; DNA: TGTGCCAGCAGCACCGGTGCTCTGAACACTGAAGCTTTCTTT; CDR3: CASSTGALNTEAFF
J: TRBJ2-4; V: TRBV19; size: .; D: TRBD2; DNA: TGTGCCAGTAGTCCCCGGGAGGGAGCCAAAAACATTCAGTACTTC; CDR3: CASSPREGAKNIQYF
J: TRBJ2-3; V: TRBV30; size: .; D: .; DNA: TGTGCCTGGAGTCCCGGCGGCCTTGAGCATACGCAGTATTTT; CDR3: CAWSPGGLEHTQYF
J: TRBJ2-3; V: TRBV7-9; size: .; D: TRBD2; DNA: TGTGCCAGCAGCTTCTCGGGAGGGCCCTCAGATACGCAGTATTTT; CDR3: CASSFSGGPSDTQYF
J: TRBJ2-7; V: TRBV9; size: .; D: TRBD1; DNA: TGTGCCAGCAGCGCCCGGGACAGGGGGACCTACGAGCAGTACTTC; CDR3: CASSARDRGTYEQYF
J: TRBJ1-2; V: TRBV29-1; size: once; D: .; DNA: TGCAGCGTTGATGTCCGGGGGTACTATGGCTACACCTTC; CDR3: CSVDVRGYYGYTF
J: TRBJ1-1; V: TRBV6-1; size: .; D: TRBD1; DNA: TGTGCCAGCACCCCCGGGACAGGGAACACTGAAGCTTTCTTT; CDR3: CASTPGTGNTEAFF
J: TRBJ2-4; V: TRBV9; size: .; D: .; DNA: TGTGCCAGCAGCGTAGGTTTCATAGGCAAAAACATTCAGTACTTC; CDR3: CASSVGFIGKNIQYF
J: TRBJ2-7; V: TRBV6-5; size: .; D: TRBD1; DNA: TGTGCCAGCAGTTACTCGTCCGGGACAGGGGCCGGGCAGTACTTC; CDR3: CASSYSSGTGAGQYF
J: TRBJ2-7; V: TRBV19; size: once; D: TRBD1; DNA: TGTGCCAGTAGCGGGACAGGGGTGGGCTACGAGCAGTACTTC; CDR3: CASSGTGVGYEQYF
J: TRBJ2-3; V: TRBV27; size: .; D: .; DNA: TGTGCCAGCGAAAAAAGCCGCGCGGTGAAACTTAGCACAGATACGCAGTATTTT; CDR3: CASEKSRAVKLSTDTQYF
J: TRBJ2-7; V: TRBV10-3; size: .; D: .; DNA: TGTGCCATCACCATAACAGGGGAGCAGTACTTC; CDR3: CAITITGEQYF
J: TRBJ2-7; V: TRBV11-2; size: once; D: TRBD1; DNA: TGTGCCAGCAGCTTCGGGACAGGAGCTACCTACGAGCAGTACTTC; CDR3: CASSFGTGATYEQYF
J: TRBJ1-1; V: TRBV6-1; size: .; D: .; DNA: TGTGCCAGCTTCAGACAGAACACTGAAGCTTTCTTT; CDR3: CASFRQNTEAFF
J: TRBJ2-7; V: TRBV7-3; size: .; D: .; DNA: TGTGCCAGCAGCCCATCCCCTCTCTACGAGCAGTACTTC; CDR3: CASSPSPLYEQYF
J: TRBJ2-1; V: TRBV7-9; size: once; D: TRBD2; DNA: TGTGCCAGCAGCCAACTAGCGGGAGCAATCAATGAGCAGTTCTTC; CDR3: CASSQLAGAINEQFF
J: TRBJ2-2; V: TRBV9; size: .; D: .; DNA: TGTGCCAGCAGCGTAGTTTCGAACACCGGGGAGCTGTTTTTT; CDR3: CASSVVSNTGELFF
J: TRBJ2-7; V: TRBV27; size: .; D: TRBD2; DNA: TGTGCCAGCAGTGCCGGGACTAGCGGGAGCCTCAGGTACGAGCAGTACTTC; CDR3: CASSAGTSGSLRYEQYF
J: TRBJ1-2; V: TRBV6-1; size: .; D: .; DNA: TGTGCCAGCAGTGAAAGGGTGTCACAGGGCCTCTATGGCTACACCTTC; CDR3: CASSERVSQGLYGYTF
J: TRBJ2-1; V: TRBV6-5; size: .; D: .; DNA: TGTGCCAGCACTGTAGATGTCGGGTACAATGAGCAGTTCTTC; CDR3: CASTVDVGYNEQFF
J: TRBJ2-7; V: TRBV7-6; size: .; D: .; DNA: TGTGCCAGCAGCTTAAGTTACGAGCAGTACTTC; CDR3: CASSLSYEQYF
J: TRBJ1-2; V: TRBV6-1; size: .; D: TRBD1; DNA: TGTGCCAGCAGGACAGGGAATGGCTACACCTTC; CDR3: CASRTGNGYTF
J: TRBJ2-1; V: TRBV7-3; size: .; D: .; DNA: TGTGCCAGCAGCTTCGACAATTACAATGAGCAGTTCTTC; CDR3: CASSFDNYNEQFF
J: TRBJ2-7; V: TRBV28; size: .; D: TRBD2; DNA: TGTGCCAGCTCCGGGACTAGAAGCTCCTACGAGCAGTACTTC; CDR3: CASSGTRSSYEQYF
J: TRBJ2-7; V: TRBV28; size: few; D: TRBD1; DNA: TGTGCCAGCCGGGACAGTACCTACGAGCAGTACTTC; CDR3: CASRDSTYEQYF
J: TRBJ2-3; V: TRBV28; size: .; D: TRBD2; DNA: TGTGCCAGCAGTTCAGCGGGAGGGGTACGCACAGATACGCAGTATTTT; CDR3: CASSSAGGVRTDTQYF
J: TRBJ1-5; V: TRBV2; size: .; D: .; DNA: TGTGCCAGCAGTTTGTACGCCCGCGAGCCCCCAAAGCCCCAGCATTTT; CDR3: CASSLYAREPPKPQHF
J: TRBJ2-1; V: TRBV11-3; size: .; D: TRBD2; DNA: TGTGCCAGCAGCTGGTCGACTAGCGGGTACAATGAGCAGTTCTTC; CDR3: CASSWSTSGYNEQFF
J: TRBJ2-7; V: TRBV15; size: .; D: TRBD2; DNA: TGTGCCACCAGCACCTACGGGGTAGCGGGACTTTTCGAGCAGTACTTC; CDR3: CATSTYGVAGLFEQYF
J: TRBJ2-2; V: TRBV18; size: .; D: .; DNA: TGTGCCAGCTCAGATACAGGGAACACCGGGGAGCTGTTTTTT; CDR3: CASSDTGNTGELFF
J: TRBJ1-2; V: TRBV6-1; size: .; D: .; DNA: TGTGCCAGCAGTTTAGGGGTAACTAACTATGGCTACACCTTC; CDR3: CASSLGVTNYGYTF
J: TRBJ1-4; V: TRBV5-8; size: .; D: .; DNA: TGTGCCAGCAGCTTTCTATCGCAGGGGCAAATAGAAAAACTGTTTTTT; CDR3: CASSFLSQGQIEKLFF
J: TRBJ2-1; V: TRBV11-2; size: .; D: TRBD2; DNA: TGTGCCAGCAGCTTAGTTTTCGGGACTAGCGGGAGTTCGAATGAGCAGTTCTTC; CDR3: CASSLVFGTSGSSNEQFF
J: TRBJ2-2; V: TRBV28; size: .; D: TRBD2; DNA: TGTGCCAGCAGGGACTTTAGCGGGAGGAGGGGCACCGGGGAGCTGTTTTTT; CDR3: CASRDFSGRRGTGELFF
J: TRBJ1-2; V: TRBV5-1; size: .; D: TRBD1; DNA: TGCGCCAGCAGCCAGACAGGGGGCCTAAACTATGGCTACACCTTC; CDR3: CASSQTGGLNYGYTF
J: TRBJ2-6; V: TRBV6-5; size: .; D: .; DNA: TGTGCCAGCTCAGGGGTTGGGGCCAACGTCCTGACTTTC; CDR3: CASSGVGANVLTF
J: TRBJ1-4; V: TRBV6-4; size: .; D: TRBD1; DNA: TGTGCCAGCAGCTTTGACAGGGGGTGCTTGTTGGAACTGTTTTTT; CDR3: CASSFDRGCLLELFF
J: TRBJ2-1; V: TRBV11-2; size: .; D: TRBD2; DNA: TGTGCCAGCAGCTTAGATGGCGGGAGTAGGTACCATGAGCAGTTCTTC; CDR3: CASSLDGGSRYHEQFF
J: TRBJ1-2; V: TRBV11-2; size: few; D: .; DNA: TGTGCCAGCAGCTTTGGCTATGGCTACACCTTC; CDR3: CASSFGYGYTF
J: TRBJ1-2; V: TRBV11-3; size: once; D: .; DNA: TGTGCCAGCAGCCGAGCCGCAGGAAATGGCTACACCTTC; CDR3: CASSRAAGNGYTF
J: TRBJ2-1; V: TRBV25-1; size: .; D: .; DNA: TGTGCCAGCAGTTACACAAGCTCCTACAATGAGCAGTTCTTC; CDR3: CASSYTSSYNEQFF
J: TRBJ2-7; V: TRBV28; size: .; D: .; DNA: TGTGTCTCCCAGGCAGACTCCTACGAGCAGTACTTC; CDR3: CVSQADSYEQYF
J: TRBJ2-2; V: TRBV4-1; size: .; D: TRBD1; DNA: TGCGCCAGCAGGACACGGACAGGGAACACCGGGGAGCTGTTTTTT; CDR3: CASRTRTGNTGELFF